These 7 T cell receptor beta chains originate from one sample sequenced in a study of cytomegalovirus exposure and HLA in healthy donors. Profiling relied on immunoSEQ multiplex PCR, and the TCRdb table lists in-frame clones only, not all of them. The sample has approximately 160,000 clones; 84% are singletons. Material: PBMCs. The receptors come from a man between 25 and 39 years old in good health and CMV-seropositive.

This clone was detected only a few times. The V and J genes are TRBV28 and TRBJ1-1; 9 positions match TRBD1. Trimming cost V 5 bases and J 7 bases; bases outside gene matches: 17. Germline CDR1 reads MDHEN; CDR2 reads SYDVKM. CDR3 size: 17 residues. The CDR3 spells CASSQKGLGTGSLEAFF. DNA of the CDR3: TGTGCCAGCAGTCAAAAAGGTCTGGGGACAGGGTCACTTGAAGCTTTCTTT.

The J gene is TRBJ2-1, the V gene TRBV7-3, with TRBD2 matching 11 bases. This CDR3 contains 14 residues. The V gene end was trimmed by 5 bases and the J gene end by 6 bases; junction bases not matched to a gene: 3. Germline assignment: CDR1 SGHTA and CDR2 FQGTGA. CDR3 protein: CASSPGTSGNEQFF. The CDR3, as DNA: TGTGCCAGCAGCCCCGGGACTAGCGGCAATGAGCAGTTCTTC.

V is TRBV11-2 and J is TRBJ2-7, with TRBD1 identical over 10 bases. The germline gives CDR1 SGHAT, CDR2 FQNNGV. This CDR3 comprises 19 residues. The V and J ends lost 3 bases and 3 bases, in that order; junction bases with no gene match: 17. Written as DNA, the CDR3 is TGTGCCAGCAGCTTGAGGGGGGGACAGGGGAGTGCTAGCAGCTACGAGCAGTACTTC. Translation gives CASSLRGGQGSASSYEQYF.

The genes are TRBV5-1 and TRBJ1-1; TRBD1 matches at 8 bases. The length of the CDR3 is 15 residues. V shed 5 bases, J shed 1 base, and the junction held 7 bases outside the gene matches. Germline V gives CDR1 SGHRS, CDR2 YFSETQ. As DNA, the CDR3 is TGCGCCAGCAGATTAACCGGGACAGGGAACACTGAAGCTTTCTTT. Its translation is CASRLTGTGNTEAFF.

This chain uses TRBV10-2 with TRBJ1-3; 7 positions match TRBD1. J was trimmed by 5 bases and V by 0 bases; bases with no gene match: 7. CDR1 WSHSY and CDR2 SAAADI come from the germline V gene. The CDR3 extends over 16 amino acids. CDR3 sequence reads: CASSESGTVTRNTIYF. CDR3 nucleotide sequence: TGCGCCAGCAGTGAGTCAGGGACAGTAACTAGAAACACCATATATTTT.

The chain employs TRBV4-1 and TRBJ1-2; 12 nucleotides agree with TRBD1. Germline V gene lookup returns CDR1 MGHRA and CDR2 YSYEKL. The CDR3 has 15 amino acids. V trimming: 7 bases; J trimming: 8 bases; junction bases outside the gene matches: 11. DNA for the CDR3: TGCGCCAGCACCTGGGGGGACAGGGGGCGAGAGGGCTACACCTTC. Amino acids: CASTWGDRGREGYTF.

This clone was counted a few times. The chain combines TRBV10-3 with TRBJ1-1, with 9 bases matching TRBD1. Germline CDR1 ENHRY, CDR2 SYGVKD. The CDR3 contains 15 residues. The J segment lost 11 bases and the V segment lost 6 bases, leaving 16 bases of the junction unmatched. The CDR3 spells CAIRSVGQGIFKAFF. The CDR3 coding sequence is TGTGCCATCAGATCGGTGGGACAGGGCATTTTTAAGGCTTTCTTT.